This TCR beta chain was sequenced during a study of shared clonotypes between healthy human individuals. Study-wide findings and caveats: Sequencing depth was a factor that was expected to affect clonotype sharing among donors.

The repertoire was sequenced with immunoSEQ multiplex PCR; TCRdb's copy has only in-frame clones and lacks some. The sample lists some 2,500,000 clones, approximately 90% occurring once. Germline lookup yields CDR1 SGHRS and CDR2 YFSETQ. The CDR3 contains 15 residues. The ends lost 4 bases at V and 8 bases at J; junction bases unmatched: 11. Worth noting for this clone: The antigen is unknown.

CD45RA-negative memory and CD45RA+ naive subsets were split from the CD4+ cells. V usage is TRBV5-1 and J usage is TRBJ2-1; 8 nucleotides agree with TRBD1. The TCR originated in a man younger than 35 in good health. Some clones in this sample may be carry-over from other donors' samples. The specimen sequenced was naive CD4+ T cells from PBMCs. Subset noted: CD45RA+ positively selected. The CDR3 DNA is TGCGCCAGCAGCCCCCGGACAGGGCCGGCTCATGAGCAGTTCTTC. It yields the protein CASSPRTGPAHEQFF.